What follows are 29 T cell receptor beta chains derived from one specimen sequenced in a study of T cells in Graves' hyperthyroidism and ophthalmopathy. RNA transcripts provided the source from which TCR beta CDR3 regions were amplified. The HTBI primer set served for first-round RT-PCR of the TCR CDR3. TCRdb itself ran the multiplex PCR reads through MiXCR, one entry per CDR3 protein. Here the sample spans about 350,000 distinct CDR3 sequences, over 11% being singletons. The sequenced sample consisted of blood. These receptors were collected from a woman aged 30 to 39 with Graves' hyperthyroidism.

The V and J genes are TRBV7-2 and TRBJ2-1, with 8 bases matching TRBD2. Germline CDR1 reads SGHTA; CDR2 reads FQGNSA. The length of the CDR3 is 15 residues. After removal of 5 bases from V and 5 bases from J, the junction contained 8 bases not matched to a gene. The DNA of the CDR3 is TGTGCCAGCAGCCCTCCCGGGACTAGTGACAATGAGCAGTTCTTC. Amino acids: CASSPPGTSDNEQFF.

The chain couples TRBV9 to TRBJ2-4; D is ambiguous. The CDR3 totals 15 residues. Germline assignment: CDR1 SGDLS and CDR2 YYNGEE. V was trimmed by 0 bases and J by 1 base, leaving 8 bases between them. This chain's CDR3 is CASSVDPAAKNIQYF. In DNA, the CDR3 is TGTGCCAGCAGCGTAGACCCGGCGGCCAAAAACATTCAGTACTTC.

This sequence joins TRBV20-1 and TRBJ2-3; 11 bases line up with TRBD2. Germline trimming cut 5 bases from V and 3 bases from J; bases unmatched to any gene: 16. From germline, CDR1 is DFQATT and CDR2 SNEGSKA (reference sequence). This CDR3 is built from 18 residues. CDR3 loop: CSARGLADLPRITDTQYF. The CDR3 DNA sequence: TGCAGTGCTCGGGGACTAGCGGATCTCCCCCGGATTACAGATACGCAGTATTTT.

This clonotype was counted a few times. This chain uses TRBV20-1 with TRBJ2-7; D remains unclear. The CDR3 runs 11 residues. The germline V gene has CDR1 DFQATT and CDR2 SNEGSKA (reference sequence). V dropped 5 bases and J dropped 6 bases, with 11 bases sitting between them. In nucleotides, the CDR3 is TGCAGTGCTTCACTCAGTTTCGAGCAGTACTTC. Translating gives CSASLSFEQYF.

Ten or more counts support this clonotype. The CDR3 sequence is CASSHTVGPSRDGYTF. The DNA for the CDR3 is TGTGCCAGCAGCCACACGGTGGGCCCTAGCCGTGATGGCTACACCTTC. The chain recombines TRBV27 with TRBJ1-2, with no clear D. Germline CDR1 is MNHEY and CDR2 is SMNVEV (reference sequence). V was shortened by 6 bases and J by 6 bases, with 23 bases between the two germline ends. This CDR3 comprises 16 residues.

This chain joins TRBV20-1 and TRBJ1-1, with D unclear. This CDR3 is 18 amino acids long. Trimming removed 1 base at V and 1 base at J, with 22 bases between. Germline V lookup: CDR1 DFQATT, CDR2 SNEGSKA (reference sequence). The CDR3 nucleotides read TGCAGTGCTAGAGGAAGCGGGAGGCCCCACACTGAGAACACTGAAGCTTTCTTT. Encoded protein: CSARGSGRPHTENTEAFF.

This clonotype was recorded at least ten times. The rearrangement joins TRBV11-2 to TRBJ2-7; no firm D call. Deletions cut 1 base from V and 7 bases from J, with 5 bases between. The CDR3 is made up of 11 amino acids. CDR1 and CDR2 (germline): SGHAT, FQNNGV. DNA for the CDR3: TGTGCCAGCAGCTTAGGTTTTGAGCAGTACTTC. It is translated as CASSLGFEQYF.

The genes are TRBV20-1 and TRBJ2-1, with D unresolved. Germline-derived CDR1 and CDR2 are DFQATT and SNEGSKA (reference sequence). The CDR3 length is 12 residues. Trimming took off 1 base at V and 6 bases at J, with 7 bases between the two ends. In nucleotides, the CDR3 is TGCAGTGCTAGAGTTTTGTCCAATGAGCAGTTCTTC. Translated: CSARVLSNEQFF.

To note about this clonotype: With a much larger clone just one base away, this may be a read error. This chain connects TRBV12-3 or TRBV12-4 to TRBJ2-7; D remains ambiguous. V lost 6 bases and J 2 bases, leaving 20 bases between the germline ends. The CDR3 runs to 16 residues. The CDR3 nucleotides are TGTGCCAGCAGCTACGCGACCGGGCTAACCCCCTACGAGCAGTACTTC. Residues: CASSYATGLTPYEQYF.

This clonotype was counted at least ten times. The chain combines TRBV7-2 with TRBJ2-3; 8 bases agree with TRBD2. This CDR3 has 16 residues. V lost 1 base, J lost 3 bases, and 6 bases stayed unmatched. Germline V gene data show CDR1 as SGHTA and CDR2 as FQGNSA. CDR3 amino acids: CASSLGFGGRTDTQYF. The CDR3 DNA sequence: TGTGCCAGCAGCTTAGGGTTTGGCGGGAGGACAGATACGCAGTATTTT.

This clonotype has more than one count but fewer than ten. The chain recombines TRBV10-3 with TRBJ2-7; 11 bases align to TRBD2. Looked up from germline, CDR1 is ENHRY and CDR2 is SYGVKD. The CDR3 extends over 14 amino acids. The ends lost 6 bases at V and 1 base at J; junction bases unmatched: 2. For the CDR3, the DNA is TGTGCCATCAGGAGACTAGCGGGGTCCTACGAGCAGTACTTC. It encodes CAIRRLAGSYEQYF.

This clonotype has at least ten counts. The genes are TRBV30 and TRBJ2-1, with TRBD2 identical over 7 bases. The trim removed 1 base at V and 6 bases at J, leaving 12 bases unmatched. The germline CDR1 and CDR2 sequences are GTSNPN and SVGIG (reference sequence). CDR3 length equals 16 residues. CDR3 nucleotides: TGTGCCTGGAGTGCCCCTAGCGGTCTTAGGGCCAATGAGCAGTTCTTC. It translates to CAWSAPSGLRANEQFF.

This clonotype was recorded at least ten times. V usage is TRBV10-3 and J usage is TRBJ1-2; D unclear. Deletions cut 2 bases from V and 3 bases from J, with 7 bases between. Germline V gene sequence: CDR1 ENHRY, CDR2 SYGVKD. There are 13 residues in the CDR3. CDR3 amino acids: CAISERTDYGYTF. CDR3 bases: TGTGCCATCAGTGAGCGAACGGACTATGGCTACACCTTC.

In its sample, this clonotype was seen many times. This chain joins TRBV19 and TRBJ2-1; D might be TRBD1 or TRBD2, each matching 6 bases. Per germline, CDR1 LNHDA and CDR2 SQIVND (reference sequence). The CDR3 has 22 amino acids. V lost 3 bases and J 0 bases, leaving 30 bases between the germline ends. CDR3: CASSMGAGAGLEITSSYNEQFF. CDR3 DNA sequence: TGTGCCAGTAGTATGGGGGCAGGTGCGGGACTCGAAATCACAAGCTCCTACAATGAGCAGTTCTTC.

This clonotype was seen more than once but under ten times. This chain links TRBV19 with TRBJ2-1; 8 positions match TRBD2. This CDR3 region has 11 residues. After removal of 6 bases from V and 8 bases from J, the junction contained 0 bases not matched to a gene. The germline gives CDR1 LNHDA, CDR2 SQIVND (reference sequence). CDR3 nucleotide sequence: TGTGCCAGTAGCGGGAGGGATGAGCAGTTCTTC. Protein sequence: CASSGRDEQFF.

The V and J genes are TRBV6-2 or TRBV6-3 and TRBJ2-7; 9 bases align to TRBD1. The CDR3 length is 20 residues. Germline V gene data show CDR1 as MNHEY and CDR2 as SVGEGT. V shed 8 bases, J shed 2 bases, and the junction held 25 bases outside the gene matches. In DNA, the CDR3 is TGTGCCAGCGCCGTCGAAGGGACAGGGAACCTCTTCCCCTCCCCCTACGAGCAGTACTTC. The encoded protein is CASAVEGTGNLFPSPYEQYF.

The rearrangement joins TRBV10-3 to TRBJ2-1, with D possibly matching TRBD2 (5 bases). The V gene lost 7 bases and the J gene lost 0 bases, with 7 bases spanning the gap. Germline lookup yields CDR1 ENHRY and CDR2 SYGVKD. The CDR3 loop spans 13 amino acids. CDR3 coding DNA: TGTGCCATCACCGAGGGCTCCTACAATGAGCAGTTCTTC. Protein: CAITEGSYNEQFF.

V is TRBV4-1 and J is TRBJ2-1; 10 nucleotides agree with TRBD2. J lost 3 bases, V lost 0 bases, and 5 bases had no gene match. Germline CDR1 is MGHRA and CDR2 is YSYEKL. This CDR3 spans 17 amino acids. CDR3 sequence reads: CASSQDALAGFYNEQFF. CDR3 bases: TGCGCCAGCAGCCAAGATGCACTAGCGGGATTCTACAATGAGCAGTTCTTC.

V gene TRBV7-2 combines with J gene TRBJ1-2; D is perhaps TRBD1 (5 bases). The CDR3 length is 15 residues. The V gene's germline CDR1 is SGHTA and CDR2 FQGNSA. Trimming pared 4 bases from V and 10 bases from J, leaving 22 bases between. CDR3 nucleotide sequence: TGTGCCAGCAGCTCCCCGTATAGGGGTCGACTTGACTACACCTTC. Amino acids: CASSSPYRGRLDYTF.

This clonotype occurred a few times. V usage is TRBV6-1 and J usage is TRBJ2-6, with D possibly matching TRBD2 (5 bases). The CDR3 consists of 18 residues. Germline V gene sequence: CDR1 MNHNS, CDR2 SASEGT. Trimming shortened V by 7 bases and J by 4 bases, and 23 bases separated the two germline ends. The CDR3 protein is CASNPGTRKIKGANVLTF. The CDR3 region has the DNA TGTGCCAGCAACCCGGGAACTAGGAAAATTAAGGGGGCCAACGTCCTGACTTTC.

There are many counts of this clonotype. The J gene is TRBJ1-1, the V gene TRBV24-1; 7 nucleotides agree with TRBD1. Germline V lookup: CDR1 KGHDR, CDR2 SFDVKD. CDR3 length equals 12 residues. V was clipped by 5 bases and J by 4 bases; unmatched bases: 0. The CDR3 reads CATSAGGTEAFF. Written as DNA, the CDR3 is TGTGCCACCAGTGCAGGGGGCACTGAAGCTTTCTTT.

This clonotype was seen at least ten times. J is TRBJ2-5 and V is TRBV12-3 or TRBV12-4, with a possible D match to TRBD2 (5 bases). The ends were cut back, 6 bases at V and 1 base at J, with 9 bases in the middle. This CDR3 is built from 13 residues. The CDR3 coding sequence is TGTGCCAGCAGGTTGGGGAGCCAAGAGACCCAGTACTTC. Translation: CASRLGSQETQYF.

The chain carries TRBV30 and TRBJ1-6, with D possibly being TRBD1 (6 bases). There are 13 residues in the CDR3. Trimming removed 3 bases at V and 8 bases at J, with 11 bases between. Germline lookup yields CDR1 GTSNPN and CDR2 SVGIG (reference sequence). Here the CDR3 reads CAWRTGLDSPLHF. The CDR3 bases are TGTGCCTGGAGAACAGGGTTGGATTCACCCCTCCACTTT.

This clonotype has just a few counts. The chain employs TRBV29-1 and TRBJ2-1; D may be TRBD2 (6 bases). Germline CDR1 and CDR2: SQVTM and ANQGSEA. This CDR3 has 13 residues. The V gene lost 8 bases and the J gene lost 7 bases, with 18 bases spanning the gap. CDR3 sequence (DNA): TGCAGCCCGTCGGCGGGAATGAGGAATGAGCAGTTCTTC. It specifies CSPSAGMRNEQFF.

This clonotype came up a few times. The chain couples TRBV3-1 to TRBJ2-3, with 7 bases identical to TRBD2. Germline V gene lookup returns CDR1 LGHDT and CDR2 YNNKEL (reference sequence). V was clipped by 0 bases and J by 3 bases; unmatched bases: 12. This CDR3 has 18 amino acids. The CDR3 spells CASSQDFPARGRTDTQYF. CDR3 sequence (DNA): TGTGCCAGCAGCCAAGATTTCCCGGCGCGCGGGAGAACAGATACGCAGTATTTT.

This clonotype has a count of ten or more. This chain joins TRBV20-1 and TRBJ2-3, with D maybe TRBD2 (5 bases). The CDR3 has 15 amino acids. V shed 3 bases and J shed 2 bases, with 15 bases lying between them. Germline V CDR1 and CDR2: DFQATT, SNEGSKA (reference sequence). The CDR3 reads CSASVLRGLTDTQYF. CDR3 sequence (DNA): TGCAGTGCTAGCGTGCTGCGAGGACTCACAGATACGCAGTATTTT.

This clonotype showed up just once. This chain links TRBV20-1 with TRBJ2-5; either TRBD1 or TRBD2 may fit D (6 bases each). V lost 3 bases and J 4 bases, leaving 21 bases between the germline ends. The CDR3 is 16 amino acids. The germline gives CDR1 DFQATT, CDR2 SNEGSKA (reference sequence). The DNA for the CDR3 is TGCAGTGCTAGCTCCGGAGGGGGAATAGTAGGAGAGACCCAGTACTTC. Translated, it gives CSASSGGGIVGETQYF.

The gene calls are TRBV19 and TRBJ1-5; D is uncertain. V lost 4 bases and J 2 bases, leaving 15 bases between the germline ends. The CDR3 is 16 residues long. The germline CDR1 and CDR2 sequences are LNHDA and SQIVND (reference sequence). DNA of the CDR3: TGTGCCAGTAGTACCCGAGGGAGTCGGGGCAATCAGCCCCAGCATTTT. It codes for CASSTRGSRGNQPQHF.

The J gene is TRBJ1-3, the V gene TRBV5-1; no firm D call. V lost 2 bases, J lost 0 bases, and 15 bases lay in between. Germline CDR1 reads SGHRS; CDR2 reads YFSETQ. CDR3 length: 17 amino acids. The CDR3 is CASSFVGGPNSGNTIYF. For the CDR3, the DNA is TGCGCCAGCAGCTTTGTGGGCGGACCGAACTCTGGAAACACCATATATTTT.